These 29 T cell receptor beta chains came from one sample sequenced in a study of vaccination effects on CD4 cells after COVID-19 (dated by TCRdb to 2021 to 2024). The library was generated by the immunoSEQ multiplex PCR assay. TCRdb took this table from immuneACCESS and kept in-frame rearrangements with V and J called. Such tables lack part of the clones; where checked against another copy, unresolved V genes explain under half of the gap, and the rest is unexplained. For this sample the table gives 20,000 to 30,000 clones, of which 60% to 80% were detected only once. 7.5% to 8.5% of the sample belongs to the ten largest clones. These TCRs' antigens remain unknown. In the ViraFEST assay, PBMC were stimulated with viral peptide pools, and antigen-specific CD4+ T cell clonotypes were then identified by expansion using TCR sequencing. After around 11 days of culture, CD4+ T cells were isolated with the EasySep CD4+ T cell isolation kit. Each participant got two doses of an mRNA SARS-CoV-2 vaccine, either BNT162b2 or mRNA-1273.

Sequencing used CD4+ T cells from PBMCs cultured with SARS-CoV-2 spike peptides, obtained after COVID-19 vaccination. The intended sense of this specimen's cell subset or site label: SARS-CoV-2 spike overlapping peptide pool stimulation. Receptors were obtained from a human donor who received a COVID-19 vaccine.

This clone occurred a few times. This sequence joins TRBV29-1 and TRBJ1-2; no reliable D call. CDR1 and CDR2 from the germline V gene are SQVTM and ANQGSEA. The V and J ends lost 7 bases and 4 bases respectively, with 19 bases between them. This CDR3 has 14 residues. The CDR3 reads CSAAGDGVGYGYTF. CDR3 DNA sequence: TGCAGCGCCGCAGGCGACGGGGTAGGCTATGGCTACACCTTC.

This clone showed up just once. This chain links TRBV5-1 with TRBJ1-1; no definite D call. Trimming left V 0 bases short and J 0 bases short, with 12 bases between. There are 16 residues in the CDR3. Germline CDR1 SGHRS, CDR2 YFSETQ. CDR3: CASSLGGRALNTEAFF. The CDR3 nucleotides are TGCGCCAGCAGCTTGGGAGGTAGGGCTTTGAACACTGAAGCTTTCTTT.

The gene calls are TRBV27 and TRBJ1-1; D unclear. The CDR3 consists of 13 residues. V lost 2 bases to trimming and J lost 6 bases, with 10 bases between them. The germline V gene encodes CDR1 MNHEY and CDR2 SMNVEV (reference sequence). The CDR3 DNA is TGTGCCAGCAGTTTAGTCGTTTTGGCTGAAGCTTTCTTT. Translation: CASSLVVLAEAFF.

V gene TRBV30 combines with J gene TRBJ2-3; 7 bases fit TRBD2. CDR3 length: 20 amino acids. J gave up 6 bases and V 2 bases, and 26 bases lay outside the gene matches. Germline loops: CDR1 GTSNPN, CDR2 SVGIG (reference sequence). The CDR3 bases are TGTGCCTGGAGTCCCCTTCCCACGGGAGCGGGGCTCCTTTTAAGGGATACGCAGTATTTT. As protein: CAWSPLPTGAGLLLRDTQYF. Full variable domain (outside the CDR3, taken from reference TRBV30 and TRBJ2-3): SQTIHQWPATLVQPVGSPLSLECTVEGTSNPNLYWYRQAAGRGLQLLFYSVGIGQISSEVPQNLSASRPQDRQFILSSKKLLLSDSGFYLCAWSPLPTGAGLLLRDTQYFGPGTRLTVL.

The chain recombines TRBV19 with TRBJ2-7, with D uncertain. Germline lookup yields CDR1 LNHDA and CDR2 SQIVND (reference sequence). The V and J ends lost 4 bases and 2 bases respectively, with 6 bases between them. This CDR3 spans 12 amino acids. For the CDR3, the DNA is TGTGCCAGTAGTACCAGCGCCTACGAGCAGTACTTC. This translates into CASSTSAYEQYF.

V and J are TRBV7-2 and TRBJ1-1; maybe TRBD1 (5 bases). Germline loops: CDR1 SGHTA, CDR2 FQGNSA. V lost 5 bases and J lost 4, with 11 bases in between. CDR3 size: 13 residues. The CDR3 sequence: CASSHGGSTEAFF. The CDR3 region has the DNA TGTGCCAGCAGCCACGGGGGGAGCACTGAAGCTTTCTTT.

The CDR3 is CASRSGLAGPIYEQYF. The CDR3 DNA is TGTGCCAGCAGATCAGGACTAGCGGGACCGATCTACGAGCAGTACTTC. The chain recombines TRBV7-9 with TRBJ2-7; 12 nucleotides agree with TRBD2. The CDR3 length is 16 residues. V lost 6 bases and J lost 3; bases outside the gene matches: 9. Germline CDR1 and CDR2: SEHNR and FQNEAQ (reference sequence).

The chain recombines TRBV18 with TRBJ2-2; D remains unclear. The CDR3 has 16 residues. Germline CDR1 and CDR2: KGHSH and LQKENI. With 3 bases removed from V and 0 bases from J, the gap between germline ends came to 11 bases. The CDR3 protein is CASSPARSANTGELFF. CDR3 in DNA: TGTGCCAGCTCACCGGCTAGAAGCGCGAACACCGGGGAGCTGTTTTTT.

This clone was observed a handful of times. The CDR3 sequence: CASSLGTSSYNEQFF. Written as DNA, the CDR3 is TGTGCCAGCAGTTTGGGGACTAGCTCCTACAATGAGCAGTTCTTC. The J gene is TRBJ2-1, the V gene TRBV27; 8 nucleotides match TRBD2. The V gene's germline CDR1 is MNHEY and CDR2 SMNVEV (reference sequence). This CDR3 has 15 amino acids. J was trimmed by 0 bases and V by 3 bases; bases with no gene match: 1.

In this sample, this clone turned up once. The chain links TRBV19 to TRBJ2-1; possibly TRBD2 for D (6 bases). The CDR3 consists of 19 residues. Germline V CDR1 and CDR2: LNHDA, SQIVND (reference sequence). Deletions cut 5 bases from V and 2 bases from J, with 25 bases between. In nucleotides, the CDR3 is TGTGCCAGTAGTGCAAGGGGCCCGATGCGGGGACGGGCCTACAATGAGCAGTTCTTC. Its translation: CASSARGPMRGRAYNEQFF.

V and J are TRBV5-1 and TRBJ1-6; 7 bases line up with TRBD1. V lost 2 bases to trimming and J lost 8 bases; unmatched junction nucleotides: 10. Germline V CDR1 and CDR2: SGHRS, YFSETQ. The CDR3 is 16 amino acids. DNA of the CDR3: TGCGCCAGCAGCTTTGGACAGGTCTCCCTGGATTCACCCCTCCACTTT. This encodes CASSFGQVSLDSPLHF.

This rearrangement joins TRBV9 to TRBJ2-3; tentatively, D is TRBD1 (6 bases). Trimming took off 0 bases at V and 0 bases at J, with 14 bases between the two ends. This CDR3 contains 17 residues. Per the germline V gene, CDR1 is SGDLS and CDR2 is YYNGEE. CDR3 DNA sequence: TGTGCCAGCAGCGTAGATATGGGGGCGACTAGCACAGATACGCAGTATTTT. Translation gives CASSVDMGATSTDTQYF.

This clone appeared once. The gene calls are TRBV4-1 and TRBJ1-2; 7 bases match TRBD1. V was clipped by 1 base and J by 3 bases; unmatched bases: 11. Germline-derived CDR1 and CDR2 are MGHRA and YSYEKL. This CDR3 spans 17 amino acids. The chain's CDR3 is CASSQAGLGQGDYGYTF. The CDR3 DNA reads as TGCGCCAGCAGCCAAGCGGGGCTGGGGCAGGGGGACTATGGCTACACCTTC.

The J gene is TRBJ2-7, the V gene TRBV7-9; 7 bases line up with TRBD2. Germline V lookup: CDR1 SEHNR, CDR2 FQNEAQ (reference sequence). This CDR3 region has 16 residues. V lost 5 bases to trimming and J lost 3 bases; unmatched junction nucleotides: 13. The CDR3 DNA reads as TGTGCCAGCAGCGGGGCGGCGGGGGTACTCGTCTACGAGCAGTACTTC. Amino acid sequence: CASSGAAGVLVYEQYF.

The chain joins TRBV4-1 to TRBJ2-7; TRBD1 is a possible D gene (5 bases). With 1 base removed from V and 5 bases from J, the gap between germline ends came to 15 bases. The CDR3 consists of 15 residues. Germline V gene sequence: CDR1 MGHRA, CDR2 YSYEKL. The DNA of the CDR3 is TGCGCCAGCAGCCAAGTCCCCCAGGGTTCCCACGAGCAGTACTTC. Encoded protein: CASSQVPQGSHEQYF.

The chain is built from TRBV12-3 or TRBV12-4 and TRBJ1-4; TRBD1 might be the D (6 bases). Trimming took off 6 bases at V and 7 bases at J, with 9 bases between the two ends. The CDR3 runs 12 residues. The CDR3 DNA follows: TGTGCCAGCAGGCGAGGGGGTGAAAAACTGTTTTTT. The encoded protein is CASRRGGEKLFF.

V usage is TRBV3-1 (or the pseudogene TRBV3-2) and J usage is TRBJ2-7; 8 bases agree with TRBD1. The V segment lost 3 bases and the J segment 2 bases; nucleotides outside the gene matches: 3. CDR1 and CDR2 (germline): LGHDT, YNNKEL (reference sequence). This CDR3 is built from 14 residues. CDR3 region: CASSHGQGAYEQYF. The DNA for the CDR3 is TGTGCCAGCAGCCACGGACAGGGAGCCTACGAGCAGTACTTC.

This clone was detected a few times. The chain recombines TRBV30 with TRBJ2-2; 7 bases are a match to TRBD1. The CDR3 is 18 residues long. Germline loops: CDR1 GTSNPN, CDR2 SVGIG (reference sequence). V trimming: 0 bases; J trimming: 4 bases; junction bases outside the gene matches: 14. CDR3 protein: CAWSVLSFGTVLTGELFF. CDR3 in DNA: TGTGCCTGGAGTGTACTAAGCTTCGGGACAGTACTCACCGGGGAGCTGTTTTTT.

This clone was counted between two and nine times. The chain joins TRBV28 to TRBJ1-1, with a possible D match to TRBD1 (5 bases). The CDR3 loop spans 15 amino acids. Germline V lookup: CDR1 MDHEN, CDR2 SYDVKM. The V end was cut by 4 bases, the J end by 3 bases, with 15 bases between. CDR3 residues: CASSYRLEGYTEAFF. CDR3 bases: TGTGCCAGCAGTTACAGGTTGGAAGGGTACACTGAAGCTTTCTTT.

This clone was picked up a small number of times. The rearrangement uses TRBV2 and TRBJ1-1, with D tentatively TRBD1 (6 bases). This CDR3 has 14 residues. The V gene lost 6 bases and the J gene lost 0 bases, with 11 bases spanning the gap. Germline loops: CDR1 SNHLY, CDR2 FYNNEI. The chain's CDR3 is CASRKQGMNTEAFF. The CDR3 nucleotides read TGTGCCAGCAGGAAACAGGGTATGAACACTGAAGCTTTCTTT.

The chain couples TRBV5-4 to TRBJ2-7; TRBD1 agrees at 7 bases. Germline values: CDR1 SGHNT, CDR2 YYREEE (reference sequence). CDR3 length: 14 residues. V dropped 4 bases and J dropped 1; count of bases not matched to a gene: 5. CDR3 in amino acids: CASSERDRSYEQYF. The CDR3, as DNA: TGTGCCAGCAGCGAAAGGGACAGATCCTACGAGCAGTACTTC.

This clone showed up just once. The chain uses TRBV6-4 and TRBJ1-2; possible D gene TRBD1, 5 bases. Deletions cut 11 bases from V and 5 bases from J, with 18 bases between. There are 13 residues in the CDR3. The germline V gene has CDR1 MRHNA and CDR2 SNTAGT. The CDR3 protein is CAAGPGFGYGYTF. CDR3 nucleotide sequence: TGTGCCGCAGGCCCAGGGTTCGGGTATGGCTACACCTTC.

This clone appeared a single time. The chain has TRBV7-9 and TRBJ2-3; D gene ambiguous. The CDR3 has 16 residues. The V end was cut by 7 bases, the J end by 1 base, with 18 bases between. CDR1 is SEHNR and CDR2 is FQNEAQ in the germline V gene (reference sequence). CDR3 sequence reads: CASTWLLTGGTDTQYF. As DNA, the CDR3 is TGTGCCAGCACCTGGCTTTTGACTGGGGGCACAGATACGCAGTATTTT.

This chain links TRBV19 with TRBJ1-2; weak D call: TRBD1 (5 bases). Germline V gene sequence: CDR1 LNHDA, CDR2 SQIVND (reference sequence). The V and J ends lost 4 bases and 4 bases respectively, with 13 bases between them. The CDR3 is 14 amino acids. DNA of the CDR3: TGTGCCAGTAGTACAGGGAACCTATTCTATGGCTACACCTTC. It yields the protein CASSTGNLFYGYTF.

This clone was seen only once. The rearrangement joins TRBV2 to TRBJ2-6; the D gene is possibly TRBD1 (6 bases). The CDR3 is 18 amino acids. From germline, CDR1 is SNHLY and CDR2 FYNNEI. The V end lost 5 bases, the J end lost 1 base, and 18 bases lay between the germline ends. The CDR3 DNA is TGTGCCAGCAGTCCGATTATAGGACAGATTTCTGGGGCCAACGTCCTGACTTTC. It yields the protein CASSPIIGQISGANVLTF.

The chain joins TRBV18 to TRBJ2-7; 13 nucleotides agree with TRBD2. The germline V gene encodes CDR1 KGHSH and CDR2 LQKENI. This CDR3 is built from 16 residues. V gave up 4 bases and J gave up 6 bases; unmatched junction bases: 9. The CDR3 DNA reads TGTGCCAGCTCACGCACGGAGGGACTAGCGGGGTCCGAGCAGTACTTC. The encoded protein is CASSRTEGLAGSEQYF.

The chain joins TRBV12-3 or TRBV12-4 to TRBJ2-3; no clear D. The CDR3 spans 12 residues. Trimming removed 4 bases at V and 5 bases at J, with 7 bases between. This chain's CDR3 is CASSSFEDTQYF. CDR3 nucleotide sequence: TGTGCCAGCAGTTCATTTGAAGATACGCAGTATTTT.

This clone appeared a few times. V gene TRBV19 combines with J gene TRBJ1-5, with 8 nucleotides matching TRBD1. Germline assignment: CDR1 LNHDA and CDR2 SQIVND (reference sequence). V lost 4 bases and J lost 2; bases outside the gene matches: 7. The CDR3 contains 16 residues. CDR3 DNA sequence: TGTGCCAGTAGTACCCAACCGACAGGGGGCAATCAGCCCCAGCATTTT. Amino acid sequence: CASSTQPTGGNQPQHF.

The V gene is TRBV5-4, the J gene TRBJ2-2, with 14 bases matching TRBD2. CDR1 is SGHNT, CDR2 YYREEE, per germline (reference sequence). This CDR3 has 19 amino acids. Trimming took 0 bases from V and 1 from J; bases not matched to a gene: 5. The CDR3 is CASSLGGLAGGRNTGELFF. The CDR3 coding sequence is TGTGCCAGCAGCTTGGGAGGACTAGCGGGGGGAAGGAACACCGGGGAGCTGTTTTTT.